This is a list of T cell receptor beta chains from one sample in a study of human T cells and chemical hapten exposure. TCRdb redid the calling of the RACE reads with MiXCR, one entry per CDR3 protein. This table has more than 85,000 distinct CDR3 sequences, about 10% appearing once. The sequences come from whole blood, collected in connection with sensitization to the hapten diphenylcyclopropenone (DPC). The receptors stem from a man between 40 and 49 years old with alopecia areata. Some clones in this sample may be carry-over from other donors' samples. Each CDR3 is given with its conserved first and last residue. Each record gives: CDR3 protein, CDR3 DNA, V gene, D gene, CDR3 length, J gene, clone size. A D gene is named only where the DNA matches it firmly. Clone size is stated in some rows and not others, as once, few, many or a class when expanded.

CDR3: CSVGLAGGPGVGEQYF
DNA: TGCAGCGTTGGACTAGCGGGAGGGCCGGGGGTCGGAGAGCAGTACTTC
V: TRBV29-1
D: TRBD2
length: 16
J: TRBJ2-7
size: few

CDR3: CASSVGGIRPGANVLTF
DNA: TGTGCCAGCAGCGTAGGGGGGATAAGGCCTGGGGCCAACGTCCTGACTTTC
V: TRBV9
D: .
length: 17
J: TRBJ2-6
size: .

CDR3: CASSYTTDTQYF
DNA: TGTGCCAGCAGTTACACCACAGATACGCAGTATTTT
V: TRBV6-2/TRBV6-3
D: .
length: 12
J: TRBJ2-3
size: .

CDR3: CASSSRQGSGTEAFF
DNA: TGTGCCAGCAGCTCTAGACAGGGGAGTGGTACTGAAGCTTTCTTT
V: TRBV7-6
D: TRBD1
length: 15
J: TRBJ1-1
size: .

CDR3: CASSHGKGESPLHF
DNA: TGTGCCAGCAGCCATGGAAAGGGAGAATCACCCCTCCACTTT
V: TRBV7-9
D: .
length: 14
J: TRBJ1-6
size: few

CDR3: CASREKAPGNEQFF
DNA: TGCGCCAGCAGGGAAAAGGCCCCAGGCAATGAGCAGTTCTTC
V: TRBV5-1
D: .
length: 14
J: TRBJ2-1
size: .

CDR3: CASSYSSGLAGNTDTQYF
DNA: TGTGCCAGCAGTTACTCGAGTGGACTAGCGGGGAACACAGATACGCAGTATTTT
V: TRBV6-2/TRBV6-3
D: TRBD2
length: 18
J: TRBJ2-3
size: many

CDR3: CSVGEHYGYIF
DNA: TGCAGCGTCGGGGAGCACTATGGCTACATCTTC
V: TRBV29-1
D: .
length: 11
J: TRBJ1-2
size: .

CDR3: CSVRDGADTEAFF
DNA: TGCAGCGTTAGGGACGGAGCGGACACTGAAGCTTTCTTT
V: TRBV29-1
D: .
length: 13
J: TRBJ1-1
size: many

CDR3: CASSFSGADQPQHF
DNA: TGTGCCAGCAGTTTTTCAGGTGCGGATCAGCCCCAGCATTTT
V: TRBV12-3/TRBV12-4
D: .
length: 14
J: TRBJ1-5
size: many

CDR3: CASRRGGGLTHNEQFF
DNA: TGTGCCAGCAGGAGGGGCGGCGGGCTAACGCACAATGAGCAGTTCTTC
V: TRBV7-2
D: .
length: 16
J: TRBJ2-1
size: few

CDR3: CASSYETGSGIKRNQPQHF
DNA: TGTGCCAGCAGTTACGAAACGGGCTCCGGGATCAAGCGAAATCAGCCCCAGCATTTT
V: TRBV6-2/TRBV6-3
D: .
length: 19
J: TRBJ1-5
size: few

CDR3: CASSLGVQGSVYYGYTF
DNA: TGTGCCAGCAGCTTAGGGGTGCAGGGATCGGTTTACTATGGCTACACCTTC
V: TRBV7-2
D: .
length: 17
J: TRBJ1-2
size: .

CDR3: CASSAPGGEQFF
DNA: TGTGCCAGCAGCGCCCCAGGGGGAGAGCAGTTCTTC
V: TRBV9
D: TRBD1
length: 12
J: TRBJ2-1
size: many

CDR3: CASTPGQGEAFF
DNA: TGTGCCAGCACCCCAGGACAGGGCGAAGCTTTCTTT
V: TRBV12-3/TRBV12-4
D: TRBD1
length: 12
J: TRBJ1-1
size: few

CDR3: CASSPPTGPLYEQYF
DNA: TGTGCCAGCTCACCACCTACTGGGCCCTTGTACGAGCAGTACTTC
V: TRBV18
D: .
length: 15
J: TRBJ2-7
size: .

CDR3: CASSPGTGGDSNQPQHF
DNA: TGTGCCAGCAGCCCGGGGACAGGGGGAGATAGCAATCAGCCCCAGCATTTT
V: TRBV7-9
D: TRBD1
length: 17
J: TRBJ1-5
size: .

CDR3: CASRPMTASHSGANVLTF
DNA: TGTGCCAGCAGACCCATGACAGCTTCCCACTCTGGGGCCAACGTCCTGACTTTC
V: TRBV6-5
D: .
length: 18
J: TRBJ2-6
size: few

CDR3: CASSVEEGNEQYF
DNA: TGTGCCAGCAGCGTAGAGGAGGGGAACGAGCAGTACTTC
V: TRBV9
D: .
length: 13
J: TRBJ2-7
size: .

CDR3: CASSPWFGRSTYNEQFF
DNA: TGTGCCAGCAGCCCATGGTTCGGGCGGAGCACCTACAATGAGCAGTTCTTC
V: TRBV7-9
D: .
length: 17
J: TRBJ2-1
size: few

CDR3: CASSYGEGGKLFF
DNA: TGTGCCAGCAGTTACGGGGAGGGAGGAAAACTGTTTTTT
V: TRBV6-6
D: .
length: 13
J: TRBJ1-4
size: .

CDR3: CASSLGTSGSPETQYF
DNA: TGTGCCAGCAGCTTGGGGACTAGCGGCTCACCAGAGACCCAGTACTTC
V: TRBV5-4
D: TRBD2
length: 16
J: TRBJ2-5
size: .

CDR3: CSASDGRVTDTQYF
DNA: TGCAGTGCTAGTGACGGGCGCGTCACAGATACGCAGTATTTT
V: TRBV20-1
D: .
length: 14
J: TRBJ2-3
size: many

CDR3: CASSVGTPNEKLFF
DNA: TGTGCCAGCAGTGTCGGGACACCGAATGAAAAACTGTTTTTT
V: TRBV5-6
D: .
length: 14
J: TRBJ1-4
size: few

CDR3: CASSLGQITDTQYF
DNA: TGTGCCAGCAGCTTAGGGCAGATCACAGATACGCAGTATTTT
V: TRBV11-1
D: .
length: 14
J: TRBJ2-3
size: many

CDR3: CATSEGQPNYGYTF
DNA: TGTGCCACCAGTGAGGGACAGCCTAACTATGGCTACACCTTC
V: TRBV24-1
D: TRBD1
length: 14
J: TRBJ1-2
size: .

CDR3: CASSLQRERDNEQFF
DNA: TGTGCCAGCAGCCTTCAGCGGGAGCGGGACAATGAGCAGTTCTTC
V: TRBV14
D: TRBD2
length: 15
J: TRBJ2-1
size: .

CDR3: CASSFRDRGDEQFF
DNA: TGTGCCAGCAGTTTCCGGGACAGGGGTGATGAGCAGTTCTTC
V: TRBV12-3/TRBV12-4
D: TRBD1
length: 14
J: TRBJ2-1
size: .

CDR3: CASSTTGGLAGGNEQFF
DNA: TGTGCCAGCAGCACCACCGGGGGGCTAGCGGGGGGGAATGAGCAGTTCTTC
V: TRBV11-2
D: TRBD2
length: 17
J: TRBJ2-1
size: many

CDR3: CASSPGTLYNEQFF
DNA: TGTGCCAGCAGTCCCGGGACATTATACAATGAGCAGTTCTTC
V: TRBV6-6
D: .
length: 14
J: TRBJ2-1
size: few

CDR3: CASSFARGPGQETQYF
DNA: TGCGCCAGCAGCTTTGCCCGGGGGCCGGGGCAAGAGACCCAGTACTTC
V: TRBV5-1
D: .
length: 16
J: TRBJ2-5
size: .

CDR3: CASSQGDDTGKTEAFF
DNA: TGTGCCAGCAGCCAAGGGGACGATACAGGGAAAACTGAAGCTTTCTTT
V: TRBV14
D: .
length: 16
J: TRBJ1-1
size: few

CDR3: CASSVTGDTRNGHEQYF
DNA: TGTGCCAGCAGCGTAACTGGGGACACCCGAAACGGGCACGAGCAGTACTTC
V: TRBV9
D: .
length: 17
J: TRBJ2-7
size: .

CDR3: CASQWLLADTQYF
DNA: TGTGCCAGCCAGTGGTTATTGGCAGATACGCAGTATTTT
V: TRBV6-2/TRBV6-3
D: .
length: 13
J: TRBJ2-3
size: .

CDR3: CASSRYNEQFF
DNA: TGTGCCAGCAGCCGGTACAATGAGCAGTTCTTC
V: TRBV14
D: .
length: 11
J: TRBJ2-1
size: few

CDR3: CASIVSGANVLTF
DNA: TGTGCCTCGATTGTTTCTGGGGCCAACGTCCTGACTTTC
V: TRBV30
D: .
length: 13
J: TRBJ2-6
size: .

CDR3: CASSLGVAGNDEQFF
DNA: TGTGCCAGCAGCTTAGGGGTAGCGGGAAACGATGAGCAGTTCTTC
V: TRBV11-1
D: TRBD2
length: 15
J: TRBJ2-1
size: few

CDR3: CASSQALAGGPTDTQYF
DNA: TGCGCCAGCAGCCAAGCCCTAGCGGGAGGGCCAACAGATACGCAGTATTTT
V: TRBV4-1
D: TRBD2
length: 17
J: TRBJ2-3
size: .

CDR3: CASSSQGASGGELFF
DNA: TGTGCCAGCAGCTCGCAGGGGGCGAGTGGCGGGGAGCTGTTTTTT
V: TRBV12-3/TRBV12-4
D: TRBD1
length: 15
J: TRBJ2-2
size: .

CDR3: CSARVAGVPLAKNIQYF
DNA: TGCAGTGCTAGAGTGGCGGGAGTCCCCCTAGCCAAAAACATTCAGTACTTC
V: TRBV20-1
D: TRBD2
length: 17
J: TRBJ2-4
size: few